The 7 T cell receptor beta chains in this list originate from one sample, sequenced in a study of T cell responses to AZD1222 COVID-19 vaccine. Sequencing was performed with immunoSEQ multiplex PCR; in TCRdb, only in-frame clones are kept and a portion is missing. Of 130,000 or so clones detected, more than 85% appear once; the ten largest clones hold roughly 10%. Sequencing was performed on peripheral blood, taken on day 0 of MenACWY control vaccination. These receptors were taken from an adult in good health.

This sequence joins TRBV11-2 and TRBJ1-1; D is perhaps TRBD1 (5 bases). Trimming pared 4 bases from V and 0 bases from J, leaving 12 bases between. The CDR3 is 15 amino acids. From germline, CDR1 is SGHAT and CDR2 FQNNGV. CDR3 region: CASSSAGRMNTEAFF. CDR3 sequence (DNA): TGTGCCAGCAGCTCCGCGGGACGGATGAACACTGAAGCTTTCTTT.

The chain uses TRBV5-1 and TRBJ1-1; TRBD1 matches 9 bases. The CDR3 loop spans 13 amino acids. Germline trimming cut 4 bases from V and 9 bases from J; bases unmatched to any gene: 7. Germline V gene lookup returns CDR1 SGHRS and CDR2 YFSETQ. The CDR3 bases are TGCGCCAGCAGCCCGGACAGGGGAATTAAAGCTTTCTTT. Protein product: CASSPDRGIKAFF.

The V and J genes are TRBV5-1 and TRBJ2-3; 8 bases are shared with TRBD1. Per the germline V gene, CDR1 is SGHRS and CDR2 is YFSETQ. Trimming cost V 3 bases and J 6 bases; bases outside gene matches: 6. This CDR3 has 14 amino acids. The CDR3: CASSSGQERDTQYF. CDR3 in DNA: TGCGCCAGCAGCTCGGGACAGGAAAGGGATACGCAGTATTTT.

This clone was counted a single time. The gene calls are TRBV4-2 and TRBJ1-5; 9 nucleotides agree with TRBD1. The CDR3 has 14 residues. Germline V CDR1 and CDR2: LGHNA, YNFKEQ. V lost 3 bases to trimming and J lost 5 bases; unmatched junction nucleotides: 2. CDR3 nucleotides: TGTGCCAGCAGCCAGGACAGGGGAGATCAGCCCCAGCATTTT. As protein: CASSQDRGDQPQHF.

This clone has only one observation. The gene calls are TRBV19 and TRBJ2-7; TRBD2 matches at 8 bases. Germline V lookup: CDR1 LNHDA, CDR2 SQIVND (reference sequence). The CDR3 runs to 13 residues. V dropped 10 bases and J dropped 0; count of bases not matched to a gene: 5. CDR3 loop: CATSGGNSYEQYF. In DNA, the CDR3 is TGTGCCACCTCGGGAGGGAACTCCTACGAGCAGTACTTC.

The genes are TRBV25-1 and TRBJ1-1; D may be TRBD1 (6 bases). The CDR3 extends over 14 amino acids. From germline, CDR1 is MGHDK and CDR2 SYGVNS. V was shortened by 5 bases and J by 4 bases, with 14 bases between the two germline ends. CDR3 amino acids: CASSLAGQPTEAFF. For the CDR3, the DNA is TGTGCCAGCAGTCTAGCAGGACAGCCCACTGAAGCTTTCTTT. The full variable domain, in which reference TRBV25-1 and TRBJ1-1 provide the parts outside the CDR3, is EADIYQTPRYLVIGTGKKITLECSQTMGHDKMYWYQQDPGMELHLIHYSYGVNSTEKGDLSSESTVSRIRTEHFPLTLESARPSHTSQYLCASSLAGQPTEAFFGQGTRLTVV.

V gene TRBV9 combines with J gene TRBJ1-3, with 10 bases lining up with TRBD1. The ends lost 2 bases at V and 2 bases at J; junction bases unmatched: 1. Germline V gives CDR1 SGDLS, CDR2 YYNGEE. The CDR3 has 15 amino acids. CDR3 residues: CASSVGTGAGNTIYF. The CDR3 coding sequence is TGTGCCAGCAGCGTGGGGACAGGGGCTGGAAACACCATATATTTT. Combining the CDR3 with reference TRBV9 and TRBJ1-3 gives the whole variable domain DSGVTQTPKHLITATGQRVTLRCSPRSGDLSVYWYQQSLDQGLQFLIQYYNGEERAKGNILERFSAQQFPDLHSELNLSSLELGDSALYFCASSVGTGAGNTIYFGEGSWLTVV.